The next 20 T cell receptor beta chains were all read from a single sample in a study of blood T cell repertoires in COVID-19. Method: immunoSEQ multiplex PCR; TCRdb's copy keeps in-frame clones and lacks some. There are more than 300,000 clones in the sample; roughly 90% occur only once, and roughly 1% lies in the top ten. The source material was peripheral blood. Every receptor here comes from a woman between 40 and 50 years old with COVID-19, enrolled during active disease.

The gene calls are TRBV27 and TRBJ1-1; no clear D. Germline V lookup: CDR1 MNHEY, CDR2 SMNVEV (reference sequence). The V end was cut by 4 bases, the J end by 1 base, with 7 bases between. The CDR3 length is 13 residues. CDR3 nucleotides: TGTGCCAGCAGTTGGCGGCAGAACACTGAAGCTTTCTTT. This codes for CASSWRQNTEAFF.

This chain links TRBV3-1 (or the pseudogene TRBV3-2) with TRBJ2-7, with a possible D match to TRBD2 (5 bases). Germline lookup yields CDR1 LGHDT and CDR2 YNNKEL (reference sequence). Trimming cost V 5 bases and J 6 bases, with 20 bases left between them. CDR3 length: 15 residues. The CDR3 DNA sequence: TGTGCCAGCAGCTACTTGGCAGCCGGGGTCCTCGAGCAGTACTTC. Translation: CASSYLAAGVLEQYF.

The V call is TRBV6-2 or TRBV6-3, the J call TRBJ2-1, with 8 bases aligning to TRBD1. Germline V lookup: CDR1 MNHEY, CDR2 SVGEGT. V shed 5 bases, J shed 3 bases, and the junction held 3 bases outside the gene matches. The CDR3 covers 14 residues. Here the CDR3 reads CASSKGQGYNEQFF. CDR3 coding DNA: TGTGCCAGCAGTAAAGGACAGGGCTACAATGAGCAGTTCTTC.

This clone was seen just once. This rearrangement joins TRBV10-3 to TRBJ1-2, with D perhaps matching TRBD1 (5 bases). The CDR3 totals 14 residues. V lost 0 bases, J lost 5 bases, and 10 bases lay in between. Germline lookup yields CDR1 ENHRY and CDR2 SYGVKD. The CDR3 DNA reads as TGTGCCATCAGTGAGTCCGGGCAGGGATATGGCTACACCTTC. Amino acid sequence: CAISESGQGYGYTF.

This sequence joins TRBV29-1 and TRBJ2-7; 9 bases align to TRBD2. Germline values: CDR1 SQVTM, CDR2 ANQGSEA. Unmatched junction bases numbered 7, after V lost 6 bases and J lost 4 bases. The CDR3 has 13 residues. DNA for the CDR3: TGCAGCGTCGTGGGCGGGGGGGCGTACGAGCAGTACTTC. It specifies CSVVGGGAYEQYF.

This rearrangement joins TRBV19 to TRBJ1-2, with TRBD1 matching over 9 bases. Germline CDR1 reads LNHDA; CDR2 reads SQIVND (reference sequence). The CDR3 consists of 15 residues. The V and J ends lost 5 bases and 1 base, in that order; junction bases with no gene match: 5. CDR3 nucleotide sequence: TGTGCCAGTAGTCCACGACAGGGGGTTAACTATGGCTACACCTTC. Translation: CASSPRQGVNYGYTF.

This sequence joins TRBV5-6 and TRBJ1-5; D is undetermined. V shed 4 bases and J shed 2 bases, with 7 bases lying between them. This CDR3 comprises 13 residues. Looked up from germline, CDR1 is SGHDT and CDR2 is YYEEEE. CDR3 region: CASSRRGNQPQHF. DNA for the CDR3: TGTGCCAGCAGCCGGAGGGGCAATCAGCCCCAGCATTTT.

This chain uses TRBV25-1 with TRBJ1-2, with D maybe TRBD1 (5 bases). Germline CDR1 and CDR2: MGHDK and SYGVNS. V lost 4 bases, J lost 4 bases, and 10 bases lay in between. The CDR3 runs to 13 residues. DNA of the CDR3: TGTGCCAGCAGTGTAGGTGGGGCCTATGGCTACACCTTC. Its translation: CASSVGGAYGYTF.

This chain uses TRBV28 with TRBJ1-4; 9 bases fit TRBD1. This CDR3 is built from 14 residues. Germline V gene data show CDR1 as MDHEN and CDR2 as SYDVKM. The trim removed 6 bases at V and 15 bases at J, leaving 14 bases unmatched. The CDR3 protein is CASREARDRVMVFF. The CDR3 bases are TGTGCCAGCAGGGAAGCTCGGGACAGGGTTATGGTGTTTTTT.

The CDR3 sequence: CASSPLSGQGRGTQYF. Here the CDR3 DNA reads TGTGCCAGCAGCCCACTAAGCGGACAGGGACGGGGGACCCAGTACTTC. This rearrangement joins TRBV7-3 to TRBJ2-5; 8 bases are a match to TRBD1. V lost 5 bases to trimming and J lost 7 bases; unmatched junction nucleotides: 15. Germline V gene sequence: CDR1 SGHTA, CDR2 FQGTGA. This CDR3 has 16 residues.

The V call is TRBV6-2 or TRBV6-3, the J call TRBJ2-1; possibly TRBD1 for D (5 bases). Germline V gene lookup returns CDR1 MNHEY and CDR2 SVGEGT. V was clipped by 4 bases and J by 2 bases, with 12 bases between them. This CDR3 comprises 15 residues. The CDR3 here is CASSSDSPTYNEQFF. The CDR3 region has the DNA TGTGCCAGCAGTTCTGACAGCCCCACCTACAATGAGCAGTTCTTC.

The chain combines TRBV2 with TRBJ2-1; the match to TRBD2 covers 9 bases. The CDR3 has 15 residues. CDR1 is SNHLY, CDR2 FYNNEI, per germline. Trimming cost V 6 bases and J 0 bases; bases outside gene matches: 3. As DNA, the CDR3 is TGTGCCAGCAGGGAACTAGCGGGCTCCTACAATGAGCAGTTCTTC. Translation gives CASRELAGSYNEQFF.

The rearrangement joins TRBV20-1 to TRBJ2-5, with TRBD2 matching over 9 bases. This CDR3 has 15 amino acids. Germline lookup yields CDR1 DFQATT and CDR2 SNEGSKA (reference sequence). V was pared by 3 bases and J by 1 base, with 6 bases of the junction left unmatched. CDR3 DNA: TGCAGTGCTAGTTGGCCTAGCGGGGTCCAAGAGACCCAGTACTTC. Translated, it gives CSASWPSGVQETQYF.

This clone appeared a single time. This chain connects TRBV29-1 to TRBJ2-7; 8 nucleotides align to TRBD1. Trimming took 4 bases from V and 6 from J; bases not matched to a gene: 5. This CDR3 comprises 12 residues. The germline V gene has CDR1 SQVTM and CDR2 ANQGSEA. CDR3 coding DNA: TGCAGCGTTGTTCCCGACAGGGGCGAGCAGTACTTC. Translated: CSVVPDRGEQYF.

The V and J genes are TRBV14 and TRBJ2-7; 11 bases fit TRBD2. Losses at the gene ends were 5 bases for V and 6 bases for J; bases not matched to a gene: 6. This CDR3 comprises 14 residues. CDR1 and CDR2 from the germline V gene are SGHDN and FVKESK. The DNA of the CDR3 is TGTGCCAGCAGCTTACTAGCGGGAGCTGGCGAGCAGTACTTC. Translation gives CASSLLAGAGEQYF.

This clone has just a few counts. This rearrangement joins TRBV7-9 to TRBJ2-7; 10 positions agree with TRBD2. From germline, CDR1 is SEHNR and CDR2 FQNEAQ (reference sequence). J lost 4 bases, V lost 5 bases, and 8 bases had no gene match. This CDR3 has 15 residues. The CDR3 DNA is TGTGCCAGCAGCCCTAGCGGGGGCAGACAATACGAGCAGTACTTC. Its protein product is CASSPSGGRQYEQYF.

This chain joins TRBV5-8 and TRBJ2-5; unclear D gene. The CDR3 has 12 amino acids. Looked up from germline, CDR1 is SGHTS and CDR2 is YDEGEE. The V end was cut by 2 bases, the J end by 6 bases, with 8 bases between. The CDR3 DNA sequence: TGTGCCAGCAGCTTTACATCACAGACCCAGTACTTC. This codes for CASSFTSQTQYF.

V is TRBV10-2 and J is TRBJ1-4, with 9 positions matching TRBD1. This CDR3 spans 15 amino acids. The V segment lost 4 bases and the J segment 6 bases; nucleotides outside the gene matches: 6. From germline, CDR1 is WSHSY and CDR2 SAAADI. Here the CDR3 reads CASSGTGARDEKLFF. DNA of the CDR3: TGCGCCAGCAGTGGGACAGGGGCGCGGGATGAAAAACTGTTTTTT.

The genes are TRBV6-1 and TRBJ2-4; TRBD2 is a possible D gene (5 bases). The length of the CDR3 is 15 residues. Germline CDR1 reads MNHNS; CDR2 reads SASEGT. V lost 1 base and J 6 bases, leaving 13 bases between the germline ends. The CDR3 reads CASSEGRGVGNIQYF. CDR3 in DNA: TGTGCCAGCAGTGAAGGTCGGGGAGTTGGAAACATTCAGTACTTC.

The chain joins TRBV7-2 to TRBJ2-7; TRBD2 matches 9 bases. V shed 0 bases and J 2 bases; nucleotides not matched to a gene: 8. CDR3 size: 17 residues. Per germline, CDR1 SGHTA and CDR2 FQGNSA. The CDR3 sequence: CASSLAPPSGVPYEQYF. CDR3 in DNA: TGTGCCAGCAGCTTAGCGCCCCCTAGCGGGGTACCCTACGAGCAGTACTTC.